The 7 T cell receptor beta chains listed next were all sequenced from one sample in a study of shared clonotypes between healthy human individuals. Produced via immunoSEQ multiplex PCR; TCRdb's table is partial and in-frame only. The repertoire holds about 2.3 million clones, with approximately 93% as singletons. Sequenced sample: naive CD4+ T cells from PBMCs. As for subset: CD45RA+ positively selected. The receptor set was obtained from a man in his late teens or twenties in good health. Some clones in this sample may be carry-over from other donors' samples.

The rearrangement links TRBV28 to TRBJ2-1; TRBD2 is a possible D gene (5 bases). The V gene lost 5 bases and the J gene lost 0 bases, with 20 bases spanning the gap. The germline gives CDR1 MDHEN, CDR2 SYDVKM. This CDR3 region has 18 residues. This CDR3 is CASSHLQIRDTSYNEQFF. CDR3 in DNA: TGTGCCAGCAGTCACCTTCAAATTCGGGATACCTCCTACAATGAGCAGTTCTTC. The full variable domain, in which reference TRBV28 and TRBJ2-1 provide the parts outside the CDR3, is DVKVTQSSRYLVKRTGEKVFLECVQDMDHENMFWYRQDPGLGLRLIYFSYDVKMKEKGDIPEGYSVSREKKERFSLILESASTNQTSMYLCASSHLQIRDTSYNEQFFGPGTRLTVL.

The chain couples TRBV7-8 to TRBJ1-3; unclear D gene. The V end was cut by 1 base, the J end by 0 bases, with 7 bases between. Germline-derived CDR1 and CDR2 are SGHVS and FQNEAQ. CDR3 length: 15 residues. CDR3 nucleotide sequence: TGTGCCAGCAGCTTAGGATCAGCCTCTGGAAACACCATATATTTT. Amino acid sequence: CASSLGSASGNTIYF.

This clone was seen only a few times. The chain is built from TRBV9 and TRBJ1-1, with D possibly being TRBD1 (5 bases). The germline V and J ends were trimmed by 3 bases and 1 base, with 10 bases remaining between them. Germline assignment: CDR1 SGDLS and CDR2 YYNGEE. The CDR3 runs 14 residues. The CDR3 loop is CASSASDKNTEAFF. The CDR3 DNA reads TGTGCCAGCAGCGCATCGGACAAGAACACTGAAGCTTTCTTT. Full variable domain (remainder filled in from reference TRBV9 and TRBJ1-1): DSGVTQTPKHLITATGQRVTLRCSPRSGDLSVYWYQQSLDQGLQFLIQYYNGEERAKGNILERFSAQQFPDLHSELNLSSLELGDSALYFCASSASDKNTEAFFGQGTRLTVV.

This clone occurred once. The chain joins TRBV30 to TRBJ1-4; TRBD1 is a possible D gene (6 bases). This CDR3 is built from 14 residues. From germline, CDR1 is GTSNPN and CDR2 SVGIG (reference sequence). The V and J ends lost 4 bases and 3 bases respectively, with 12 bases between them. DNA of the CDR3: TGTGCCTGGAACAGGGCTACAGCTAATGAAAAACTGTTTTTT. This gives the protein CAWNRATANEKLFF. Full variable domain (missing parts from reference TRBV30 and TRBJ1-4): SQTIHQWPATLVQPVGSPLSLECTVEGTSNPNLYWYRQAAGRGLQLLFYSVGIGQISSEVPQNLSASRPQDRQFILSSKKLLLSDSGFYLCAWNRATANEKLFFGSGTQLSVL.

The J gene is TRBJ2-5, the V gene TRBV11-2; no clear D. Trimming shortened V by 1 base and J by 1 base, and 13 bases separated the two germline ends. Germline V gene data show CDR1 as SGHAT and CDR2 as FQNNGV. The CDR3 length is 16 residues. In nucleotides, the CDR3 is TGTGCCAGCAGCTTAGGGGCTAACTGGTCCCAAGAGACCCAGTACTTC. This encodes CASSLGANWSQETQYF.

The CDR3 reads CASVGLGTEAFF. For the CDR3, the DNA is TGTGCCAGCGTAGGGTTGGGGACTGAAGCTTTCTTT. This chain uses TRBV6-5 with TRBJ1-1; no reliable D call. Germline V CDR1 and CDR2: MNHEY, SVGAGI. The CDR3 spans 12 residues. With 8 bases removed from V and 5 bases from J, the gap between germline ends came to 12 bases.

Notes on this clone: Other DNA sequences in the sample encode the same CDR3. The CDR3, as DNA: TGTGCCAGCAGCGTAGGCTCCGGGGAGACCCAGTACTTC. Protein: CASSVGSGETQYF. The gene calls are TRBV9 and TRBJ2-5; D not resolved. Germline V gene lookup returns CDR1 SGDLS and CDR2 YYNGEE. This CDR3 is 13 amino acids long. V was trimmed by 0 bases and J by 5 bases, leaving 8 bases between them.